Shown below are 10 T cell receptor beta chains from a single sample sequenced in a study of blood T cell repertoires in COVID-19. Assay: immunoSEQ multiplex PCR; the TCRdb copy retains only in-frame clones and omits some. The data contain over 150,000 clones, 85% of them singletons. Specimen: peripheral blood. These receptors all stem from a woman of 80 years or more with COVID-19, enrolled during active disease.

The V call is TRBV28, the J call TRBJ2-7; TRBD2 might be the D (5 bases). CDR3 length: 13 residues. V lost 7 bases to trimming and J lost 4 bases, with 14 bases between them. CDR1 and CDR2 from the germline V gene are MDHEN and SYDVKM. CDR3 residues: CASTSGFTYEQYF. Written as DNA, the CDR3 is TGTGCCAGCACGTCGGGATTCACTTACGAGCAGTACTTC.

Notes on this clone: Its ends do not fully match the called genes, so a read error is possible. The chain joins TRBV7-7 to TRBJ2-1, with 12 bases aligning to TRBD2. This CDR3 is built from 15 residues. CDR1 is SSHAT and CDR2 is FNYEAQ in the germline V gene (reference sequence). This chain's CDR3 is CASSLGLAGHNEQFF. The DNA for the CDR3 is TGTGCTAGCAGCTTAGGACTAGCGGGGCACAATGAGCAGTTCTTC.

The chain has TRBV7-3 and TRBJ2-2; possibly TRBD2 for D (6 bases). Germline CDR1 SGHTA, CDR2 FQGTGA. With 4 bases removed from V and 9 bases from J, the gap between germline ends came to 15 bases. The CDR3 has 14 residues. The CDR3 DNA is TGTGCCAGCAGCTCCCATGGGGGGTGGAGGGAGCTGTTTTTT. Its protein product is CASSSHGGWRELFF.

The chain employs TRBV6-5 and TRBJ1-3; a weak D match, TRBD1 (5 bases). CDR1 and CDR2 from the germline V gene are MNHEY and SVGAGI. The CDR3 contains 14 residues. Trimming stripped 8 bases from V and 1 base from J, with 12 bases between. The CDR3: CASGYGGSGNTIYF. DNA of the CDR3: TGTGCCAGCGGCTACGGGGGGTCTGGAAACACCATATATTTT.

This clone was detected only a few times. The rearrangement joins TRBV9 to TRBJ1-1, with a tentative D call TRBD1 (6 bases). V lost 4 bases and J 0 bases, leaving 10 bases between the germline ends. The V gene's germline CDR1 is SGDLS and CDR2 YYNGEE. The length of the CDR3 is 14 residues. CDR3 coding DNA: TGTGCCAGCAGCTTCAGGGGAATGAACACTGAAGCTTTCTTT. Translated, it gives CASSFRGMNTEAFF.

V and J are TRBV6-5 and TRBJ1-1; unclear D gene. The V end was cut by 7 bases, the J end by 3 bases, with 12 bases between. CDR3 length: 13 residues. The germline V gene encodes CDR1 MNHEY and CDR2 SVGAGI. CDR3 region: CASTRDGYTEAFF. As DNA, the CDR3 is TGTGCCAGCACTAGAGACGGCTACACTGAAGCTTTCTTT.

The genes are TRBV18 and TRBJ1-1, with 9 bases fitting TRBD1. The V gene's germline CDR1 is KGHSH and CDR2 LQKENI. CDR3 length: 15 residues. V was clipped by 5 bases and J by 0 bases; unmatched bases: 4. CDR3 coding DNA: TGTGCCAGCTCATTACGACAGGGGGTGAACACTGAAGCTTTCTTT. Protein product: CASSLRQGVNTEAFF.

This chain connects TRBV28 to TRBJ1-2; D gene unclear. Germline CDR1 is MDHEN and CDR2 is SYDVKM. V lost 7 bases, J lost 3 bases, and 6 bases lay in between. The CDR3 has 11 amino acids. The CDR3 loop reads CASTRDYGYTF. CDR3 bases: TGTGCCAGCACCCGGGACTATGGCTACACCTTC.

This clone was detected ten times or more. V and J are TRBV24-1 and TRBJ2-7, with TRBD2 matching 12 bases. Germline-derived CDR1 and CDR2 are KGHDR and SFDVKD. The CDR3 extends over 17 amino acids. V lost 0 bases, J lost 2 bases, and 4 bases stayed unmatched. As DNA, the CDR3 is TGTGCCACCAGTGATTTGCACCGACTAGCGGGAGCCTACGAGCAGTACTTC. It is translated as CATSDLHRLAGAYEQYF.

The chain has TRBV10-3 and TRBJ2-3; no clear D. This CDR3 spans 16 amino acids. V was pared by 3 bases and J by 9 bases, with 22 bases between. The V gene's germline CDR1 is ENHRY and CDR2 SYGVKD. CDR3 loop: CAISERSWVERPTQYF. As DNA, the CDR3 is TGTGCCATCAGTGAAAGGTCGTGGGTAGAGAGGCCAACGCAGTATTTT.